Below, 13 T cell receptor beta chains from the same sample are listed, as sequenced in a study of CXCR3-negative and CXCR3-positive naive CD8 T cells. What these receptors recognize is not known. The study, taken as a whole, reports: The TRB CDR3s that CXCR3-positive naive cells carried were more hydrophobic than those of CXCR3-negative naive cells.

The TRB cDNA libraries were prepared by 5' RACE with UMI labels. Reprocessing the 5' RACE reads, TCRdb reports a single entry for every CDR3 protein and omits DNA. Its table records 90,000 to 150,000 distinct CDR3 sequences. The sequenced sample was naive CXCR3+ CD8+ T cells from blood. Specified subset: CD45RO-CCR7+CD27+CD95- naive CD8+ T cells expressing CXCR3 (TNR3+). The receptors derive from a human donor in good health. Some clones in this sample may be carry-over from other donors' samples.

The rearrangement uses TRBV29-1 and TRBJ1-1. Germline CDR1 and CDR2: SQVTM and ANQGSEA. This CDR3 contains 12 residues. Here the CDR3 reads CSVEDRESSAFF.

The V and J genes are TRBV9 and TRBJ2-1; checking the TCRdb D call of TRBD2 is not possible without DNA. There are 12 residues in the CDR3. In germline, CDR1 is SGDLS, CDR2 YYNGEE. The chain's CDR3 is CASSARENEQFF.

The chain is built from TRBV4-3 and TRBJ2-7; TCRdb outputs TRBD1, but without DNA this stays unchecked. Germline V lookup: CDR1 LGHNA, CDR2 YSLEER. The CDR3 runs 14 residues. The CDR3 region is CASSQDGGRDEQYF.

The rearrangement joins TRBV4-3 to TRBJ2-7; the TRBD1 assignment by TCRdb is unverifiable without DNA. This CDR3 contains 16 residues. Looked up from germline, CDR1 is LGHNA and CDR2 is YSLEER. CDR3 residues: CASSQAGPSVSYEQYF.

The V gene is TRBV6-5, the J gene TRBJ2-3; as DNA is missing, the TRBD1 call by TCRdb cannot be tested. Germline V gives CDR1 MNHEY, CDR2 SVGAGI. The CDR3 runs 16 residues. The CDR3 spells CASRTRDRGPLGAQYF.

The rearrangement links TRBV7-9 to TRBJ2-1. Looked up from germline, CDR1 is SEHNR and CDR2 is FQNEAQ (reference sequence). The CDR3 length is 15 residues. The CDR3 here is CASSRSGSSYNEQFF.

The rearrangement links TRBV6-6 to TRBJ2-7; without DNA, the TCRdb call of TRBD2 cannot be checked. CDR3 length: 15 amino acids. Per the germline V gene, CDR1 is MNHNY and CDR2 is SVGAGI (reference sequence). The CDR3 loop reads CASSYRDFLDYEQYF.

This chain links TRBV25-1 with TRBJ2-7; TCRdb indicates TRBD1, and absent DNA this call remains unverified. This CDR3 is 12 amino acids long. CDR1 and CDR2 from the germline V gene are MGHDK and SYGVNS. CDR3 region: CASSPGVYEQYF.

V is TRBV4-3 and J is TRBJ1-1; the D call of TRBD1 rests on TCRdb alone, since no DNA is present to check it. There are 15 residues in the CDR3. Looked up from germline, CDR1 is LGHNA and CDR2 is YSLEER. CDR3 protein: CASSDDGQINTEAFF.

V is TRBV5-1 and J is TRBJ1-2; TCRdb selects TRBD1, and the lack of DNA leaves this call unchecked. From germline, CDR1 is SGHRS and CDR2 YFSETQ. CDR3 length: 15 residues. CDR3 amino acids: CASSLEGYRNYGYTF.

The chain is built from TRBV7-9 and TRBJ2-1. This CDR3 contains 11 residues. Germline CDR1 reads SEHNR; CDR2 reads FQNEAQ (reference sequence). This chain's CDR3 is CASSWGNEQFF.

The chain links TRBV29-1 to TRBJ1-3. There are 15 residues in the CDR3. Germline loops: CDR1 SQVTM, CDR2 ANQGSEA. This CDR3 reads CSVSPLAASGNTIYF.

The CDR3 protein is CASSHGQLSSYEQYF. The chain links TRBV7-8 to TRBJ2-7; TCRdb outputs TRBD1, but without DNA this stays unchecked. Germline V lookup: CDR1 SGHVS, CDR2 FQNEAQ. The CDR3 totals 15 residues.